This is a list of T cell receptor beta chains from one sample in a study of T cell responses to AZD1222 COVID-19 vaccine. Here immunoSEQ multiplex PCR was the method, and the copy in TCRdb shows in-frame clones only, minus some. The sample has roughly 170,000 clones; 88% are singletons. The specimen was peripheral blood, collected on day 0 of AZD1222 vaccination. All receptors come from an adult in good health. The CDR3 runs from the conserved cysteine through the conserved F or W. The D gene is left open where the match is weak. Rows may omit the clone size; those that give it use once, few, many or a size class.

NA	TRBV24-1	TRBJ1-1	TRBD1	15	TGTGCCACCAGTGATACCCGGACAGGGGGGACTGAAGCTTTCTTT	CATSDTRTGGTEAFF
NA	TRBV20-1	TRBJ2-4	NA	11	TGCAGTGCTAATTATCGGGATAGACGGTACTTC	CSANYRDRRYF
NA	TRBV4-1	TRBJ1-2	TRBD1	16	TGCGCCAGCAGCCAAGAGGGACAGGGGGCGCTGAGTGGCTACACCTTC	CASSQEGQGALSGYTF
NA	TRBV28	TRBJ1-1	NA	15	TGTGCCAGCAGTCCCCTGGGAGGGTCAGGCACTGAAGCTTTCTTT	CASSPLGGSGTEAFF
NA	TRBV7-8	TRBJ1-3	NA	14	TGTGCCACCCTTCCGGGTCGCACCGGAAACACCATATATTTT	CATLPGRTGNTIYF
NA	TRBV2	TRBJ2-2	NA	12	TGTGCCAGCGTGGCGAACACCGGGGAGCTGTTTTTT	CASVANTGELFF
NA	TRBV5-1	TRBJ2-1	NA	12	TGCGCCAGCAGCTTGGAAGTCAATGAGCAGTTCTTC	CASSLEVNEQFF
few	TRBV9	TRBJ1-2	TRBD1	15	TGTGCCAGCAGCGTAGGGACAGGGGTTCAGGGTGGCTACACCTTC	CASSVGTGVQGGYTF
NA	TRBV5-4	TRBJ2-7	NA	17	TGTGCCAGCAGCGACTCTATGTTCAGCGGAACCTCCTACGAGCAGTACTTC	CASSDSMFSGTSYEQYF
NA	TRBV12-5	TRBJ1-1	NA	13	TGTGCTAGTGGTCCTGGAAGGCACACTGAAGCTTTCTTT	CASGPGRHTEAFF
few	TRBV5-4	TRBJ2-7	NA	17	TGTGCCAGCAGCCGGAGGTCAGGAGTAGGAGGGGCTATCGAGCAGTACTTC	CASSRRSGVGGAIEQYF
NA	TRBV29-1	TRBJ2-3	NA	15	TGCAGCGTGGGTTTTAAGGGTACCGCCGGGAATACGCAGTATTTT	CSVGFKGTAGNTQYF
NA	TRBV18	TRBJ1-3	TRBD1	16	TGTGCCAGCTCGCCTCGACAGGGGGCGAGAGGAAACACCATATATTTT	CASSPRQGARGNTIYF
NA	TRBV4-3	TRBJ2-7	TRBD1	15	TGCGCCAGCAGCCCGGGGACAGGGGGATTATACGAGCAGTACTTC	CASSPGTGGLYEQYF
NA	TRBV28	TRBJ2-7	TRBD1	12	TGTGCCAGCAGTTCGGGACAGCCCCGGGGGTACTTC	CASSSGQPRGYF
NA	TRBV28	TRBJ1-6	NA	13	TGTGCCAGCAGCCCTGACAGGCCTTCACCCCTCCACTTT	CASSPDRPSPLHF
NA	TRBV15	TRBJ1-3	NA	14	TGTGCCACCAGCGGAAGAGGGGCTGGAAACACCATATATTTT	CATSGRGAGNTIYF
NA	TRBV5-1	TRBJ1-1	NA	16	TGCGCCAGCAGCTTGGGGTGGTTCTCGGAGGACACTGAAGCTTTCTTT	CASSLGWFSEDTEAFF